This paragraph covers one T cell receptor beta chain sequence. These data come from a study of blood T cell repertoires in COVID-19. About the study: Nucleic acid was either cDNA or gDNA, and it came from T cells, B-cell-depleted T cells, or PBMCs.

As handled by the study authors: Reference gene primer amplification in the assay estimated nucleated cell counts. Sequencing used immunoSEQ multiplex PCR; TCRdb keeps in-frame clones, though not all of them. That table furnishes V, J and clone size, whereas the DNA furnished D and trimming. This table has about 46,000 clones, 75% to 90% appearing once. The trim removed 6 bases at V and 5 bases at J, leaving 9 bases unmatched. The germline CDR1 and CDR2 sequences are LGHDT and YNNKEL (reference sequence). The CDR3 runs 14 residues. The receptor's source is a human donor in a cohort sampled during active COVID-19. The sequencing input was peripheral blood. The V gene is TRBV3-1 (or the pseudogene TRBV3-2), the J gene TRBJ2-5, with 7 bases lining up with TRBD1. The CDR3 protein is CASSYNLQGETQYF. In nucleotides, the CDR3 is TGTGCCAGCAGTTATAACTTACAGGGGGAGACCCAGTACTTC.